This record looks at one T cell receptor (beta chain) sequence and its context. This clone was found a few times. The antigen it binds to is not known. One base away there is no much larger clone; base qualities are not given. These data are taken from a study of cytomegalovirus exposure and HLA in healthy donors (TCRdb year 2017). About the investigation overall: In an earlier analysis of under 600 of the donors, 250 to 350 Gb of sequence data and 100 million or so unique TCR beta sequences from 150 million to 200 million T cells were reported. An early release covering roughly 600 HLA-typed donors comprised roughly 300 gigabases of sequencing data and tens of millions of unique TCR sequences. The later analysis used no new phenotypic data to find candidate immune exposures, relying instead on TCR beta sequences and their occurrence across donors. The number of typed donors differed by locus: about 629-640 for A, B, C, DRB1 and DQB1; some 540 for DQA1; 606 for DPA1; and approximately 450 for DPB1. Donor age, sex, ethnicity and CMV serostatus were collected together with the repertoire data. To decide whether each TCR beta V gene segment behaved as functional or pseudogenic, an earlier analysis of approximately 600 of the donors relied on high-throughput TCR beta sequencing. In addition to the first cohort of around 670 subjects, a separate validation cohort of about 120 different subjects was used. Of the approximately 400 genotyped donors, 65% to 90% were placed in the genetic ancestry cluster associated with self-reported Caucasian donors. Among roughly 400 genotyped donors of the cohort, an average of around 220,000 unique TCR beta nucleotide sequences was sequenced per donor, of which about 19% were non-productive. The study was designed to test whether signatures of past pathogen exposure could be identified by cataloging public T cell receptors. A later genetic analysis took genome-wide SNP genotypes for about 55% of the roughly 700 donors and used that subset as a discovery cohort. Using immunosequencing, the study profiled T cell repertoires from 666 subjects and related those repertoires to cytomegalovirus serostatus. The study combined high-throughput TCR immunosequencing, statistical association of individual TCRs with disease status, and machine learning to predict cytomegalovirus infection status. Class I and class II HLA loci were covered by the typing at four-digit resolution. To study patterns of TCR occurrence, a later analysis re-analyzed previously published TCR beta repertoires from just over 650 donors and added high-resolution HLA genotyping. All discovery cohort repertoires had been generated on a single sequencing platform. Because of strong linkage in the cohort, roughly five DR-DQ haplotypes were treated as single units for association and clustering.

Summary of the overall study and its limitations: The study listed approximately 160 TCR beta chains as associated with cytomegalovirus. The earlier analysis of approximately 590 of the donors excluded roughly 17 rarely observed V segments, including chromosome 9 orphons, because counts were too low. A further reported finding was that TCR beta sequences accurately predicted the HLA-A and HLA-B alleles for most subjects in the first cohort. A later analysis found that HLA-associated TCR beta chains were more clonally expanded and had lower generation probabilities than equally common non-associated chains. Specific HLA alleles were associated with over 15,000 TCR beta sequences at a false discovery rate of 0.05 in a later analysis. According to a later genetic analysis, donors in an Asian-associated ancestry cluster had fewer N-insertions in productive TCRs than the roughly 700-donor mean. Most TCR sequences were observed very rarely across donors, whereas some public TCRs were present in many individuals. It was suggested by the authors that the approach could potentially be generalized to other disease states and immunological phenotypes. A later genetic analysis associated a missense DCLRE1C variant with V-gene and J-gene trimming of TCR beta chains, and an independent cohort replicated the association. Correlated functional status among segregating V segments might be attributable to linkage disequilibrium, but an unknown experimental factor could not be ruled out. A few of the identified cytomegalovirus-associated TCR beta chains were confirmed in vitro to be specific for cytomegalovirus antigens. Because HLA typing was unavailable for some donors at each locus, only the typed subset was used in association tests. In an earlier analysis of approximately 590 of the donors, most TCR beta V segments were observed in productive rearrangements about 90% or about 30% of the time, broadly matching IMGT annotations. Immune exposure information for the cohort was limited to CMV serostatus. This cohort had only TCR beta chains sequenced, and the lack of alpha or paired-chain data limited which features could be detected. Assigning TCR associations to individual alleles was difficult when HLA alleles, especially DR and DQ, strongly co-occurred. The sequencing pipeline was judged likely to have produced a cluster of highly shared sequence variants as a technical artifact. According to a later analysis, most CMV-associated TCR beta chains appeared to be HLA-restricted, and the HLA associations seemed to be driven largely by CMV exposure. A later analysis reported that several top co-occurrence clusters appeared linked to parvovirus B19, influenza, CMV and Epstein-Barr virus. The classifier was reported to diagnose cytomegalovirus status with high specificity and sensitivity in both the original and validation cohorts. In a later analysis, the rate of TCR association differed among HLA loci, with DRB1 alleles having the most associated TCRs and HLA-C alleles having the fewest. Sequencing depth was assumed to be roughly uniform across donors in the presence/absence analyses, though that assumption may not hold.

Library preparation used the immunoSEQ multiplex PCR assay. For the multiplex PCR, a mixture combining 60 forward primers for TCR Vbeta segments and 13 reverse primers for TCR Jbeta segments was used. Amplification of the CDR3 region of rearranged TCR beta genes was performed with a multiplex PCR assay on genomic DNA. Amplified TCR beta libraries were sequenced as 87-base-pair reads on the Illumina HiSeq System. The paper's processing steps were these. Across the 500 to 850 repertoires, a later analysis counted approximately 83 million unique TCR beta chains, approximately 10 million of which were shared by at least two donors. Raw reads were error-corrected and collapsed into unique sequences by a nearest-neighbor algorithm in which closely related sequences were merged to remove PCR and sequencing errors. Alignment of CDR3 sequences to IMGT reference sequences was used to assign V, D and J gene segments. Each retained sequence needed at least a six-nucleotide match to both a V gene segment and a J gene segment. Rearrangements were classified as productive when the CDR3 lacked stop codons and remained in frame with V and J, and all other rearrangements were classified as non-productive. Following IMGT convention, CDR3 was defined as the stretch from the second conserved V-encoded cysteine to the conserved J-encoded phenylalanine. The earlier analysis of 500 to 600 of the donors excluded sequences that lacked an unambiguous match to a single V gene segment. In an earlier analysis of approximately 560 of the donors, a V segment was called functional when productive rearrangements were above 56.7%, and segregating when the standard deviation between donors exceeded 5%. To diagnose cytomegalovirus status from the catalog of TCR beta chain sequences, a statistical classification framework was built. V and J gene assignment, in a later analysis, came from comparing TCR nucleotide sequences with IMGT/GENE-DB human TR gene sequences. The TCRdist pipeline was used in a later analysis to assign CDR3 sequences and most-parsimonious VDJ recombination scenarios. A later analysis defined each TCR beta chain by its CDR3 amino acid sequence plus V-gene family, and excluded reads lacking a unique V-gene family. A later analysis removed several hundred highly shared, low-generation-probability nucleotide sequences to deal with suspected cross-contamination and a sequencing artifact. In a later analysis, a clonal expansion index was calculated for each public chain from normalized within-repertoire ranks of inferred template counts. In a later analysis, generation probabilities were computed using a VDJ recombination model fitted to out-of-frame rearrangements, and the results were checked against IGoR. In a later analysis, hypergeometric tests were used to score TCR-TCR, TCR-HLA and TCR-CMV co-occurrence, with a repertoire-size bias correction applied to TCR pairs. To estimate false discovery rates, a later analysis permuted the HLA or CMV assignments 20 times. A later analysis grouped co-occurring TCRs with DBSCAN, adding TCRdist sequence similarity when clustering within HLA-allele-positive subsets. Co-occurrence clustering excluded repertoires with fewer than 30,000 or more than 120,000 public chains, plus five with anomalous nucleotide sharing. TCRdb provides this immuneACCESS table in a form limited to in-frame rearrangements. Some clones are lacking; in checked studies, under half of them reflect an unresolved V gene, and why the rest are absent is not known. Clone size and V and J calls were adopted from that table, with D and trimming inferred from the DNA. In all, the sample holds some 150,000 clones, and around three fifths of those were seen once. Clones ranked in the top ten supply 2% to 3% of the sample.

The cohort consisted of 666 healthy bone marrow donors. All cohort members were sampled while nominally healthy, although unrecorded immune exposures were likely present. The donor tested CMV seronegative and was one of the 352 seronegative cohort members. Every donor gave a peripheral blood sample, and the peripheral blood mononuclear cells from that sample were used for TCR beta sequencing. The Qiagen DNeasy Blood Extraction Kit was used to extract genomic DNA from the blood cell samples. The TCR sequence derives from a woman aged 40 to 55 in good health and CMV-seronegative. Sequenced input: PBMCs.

CDR3 reads: CASSRSPTNEKLFF. The nucleotides are TGTGCCAGCAGCCGCAGTCCAACTAATGAAAAACTGTTTTTT. The chain was built from TRBV4-2 and TRBJ1-4; there is no confident call for the D gene. The germline ends are 6 bases apart after V is trimmed by 4 bases and J by 0 bases. The germline V gene gives CDR1 as LGHNA and CDR2 as YNFKEQ. From its cysteine to its phenylalanine, the CDR3 spans 14 amino acids. CDR3 DNA is the only sequence kept; it has 42 bases, read in frame from the first base.